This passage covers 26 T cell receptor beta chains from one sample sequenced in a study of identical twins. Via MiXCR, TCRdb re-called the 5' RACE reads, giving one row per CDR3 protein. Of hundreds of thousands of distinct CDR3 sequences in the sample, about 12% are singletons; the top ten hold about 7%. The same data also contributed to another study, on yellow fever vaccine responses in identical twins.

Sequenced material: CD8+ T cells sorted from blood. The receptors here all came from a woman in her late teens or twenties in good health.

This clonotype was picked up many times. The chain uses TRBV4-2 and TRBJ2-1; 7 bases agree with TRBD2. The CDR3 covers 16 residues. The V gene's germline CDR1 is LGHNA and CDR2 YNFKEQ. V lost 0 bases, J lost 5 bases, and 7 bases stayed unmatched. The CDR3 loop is CASSQELASSNNEQFF. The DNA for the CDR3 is TGTGCCAGCAGCCAAGAACTAGCGTCCTCAAACAATGAGCAGTTCTTC.

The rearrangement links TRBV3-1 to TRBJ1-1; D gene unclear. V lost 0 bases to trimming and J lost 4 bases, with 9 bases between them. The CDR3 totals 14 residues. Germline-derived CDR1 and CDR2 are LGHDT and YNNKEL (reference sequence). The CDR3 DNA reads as TGTGCCAGCAGCCAAGATAACAGTCCCACTGAAGCTTTCTTT. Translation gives CASSQDNSPTEAFF.

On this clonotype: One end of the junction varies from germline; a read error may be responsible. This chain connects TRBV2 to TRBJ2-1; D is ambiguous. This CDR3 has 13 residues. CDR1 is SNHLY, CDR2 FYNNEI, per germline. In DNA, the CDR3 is TGCGCCAGCAGTGAGGTCTCCTACAATGAGCAGTTCTTC. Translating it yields CASSEVSYNEQFF.

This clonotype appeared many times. CDR3 amino acids: CASSPKKDRLAGGTDTQYF. CDR3 DNA: TGCGCCAGCAGCCCCAAGAAGGACCGACTAGCGGGGGGCACAGATACGCAGTATTTT. J is TRBJ2-3 and V is TRBV4-1; 12 nucleotides line up with TRBD2. Germline CDR1 reads MGHRA; CDR2 reads YSYEKL. This CDR3 comprises 19 residues. After removal of 4 bases from V and 1 base from J, the junction contained 12 bases not matched to a gene.

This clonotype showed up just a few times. CDR3 residues: CATSRLDGEETQYF. As DNA, the CDR3 is TGTGCCACCAGCAGATTAGACGGAGAAGAGACCCAGTACTTC. The chain carries TRBV15 and TRBJ2-5; D ambiguous. CDR1 LNHNV and CDR2 YYDKDF come from the germline V gene (reference sequence). This CDR3 is built from 14 residues. V lost 2 bases and J lost 3, with 10 bases in between. Based on the CDR3 plus reference TRBV15 and TRBJ2-5, the full variable domain is DAMVIQNPRYQVTQFGKPVTLSCSQTLNHNVMYWYQQKSSQAPKLLFHYYDKDFNNEADTPDNFQSRRPNTSFCFLDIRSPGLGDTAMYLCATSRLDGEETQYFGPGTRLLVL.

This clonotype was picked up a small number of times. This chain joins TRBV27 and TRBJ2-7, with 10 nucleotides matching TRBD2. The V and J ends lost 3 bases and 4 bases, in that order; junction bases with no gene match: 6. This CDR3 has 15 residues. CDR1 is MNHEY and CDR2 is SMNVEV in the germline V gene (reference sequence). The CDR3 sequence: CASSFSSGSEYEQYF. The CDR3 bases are TGTGCCAGCAGTTTTTCTAGCGGGAGCGAGTACGAGCAGTACTTC.

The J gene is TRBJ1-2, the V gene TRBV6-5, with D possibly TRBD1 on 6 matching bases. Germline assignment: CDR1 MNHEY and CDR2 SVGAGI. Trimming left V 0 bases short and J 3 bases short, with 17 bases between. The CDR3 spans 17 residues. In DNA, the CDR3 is TGTGCCAGCAGTTACTCGTTGGGTCAGGGGCAGGACTATGGCTACACCTTC. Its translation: CASSYSLGQGQDYGYTF.

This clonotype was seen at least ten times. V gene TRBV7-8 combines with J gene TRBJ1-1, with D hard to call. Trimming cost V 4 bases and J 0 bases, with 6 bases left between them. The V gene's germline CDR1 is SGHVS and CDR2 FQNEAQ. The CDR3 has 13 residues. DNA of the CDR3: TGTGCCAGCAGCTCGCCCATGAACACTGAAGCTTTCTTT. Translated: CASSSPMNTEAFF.

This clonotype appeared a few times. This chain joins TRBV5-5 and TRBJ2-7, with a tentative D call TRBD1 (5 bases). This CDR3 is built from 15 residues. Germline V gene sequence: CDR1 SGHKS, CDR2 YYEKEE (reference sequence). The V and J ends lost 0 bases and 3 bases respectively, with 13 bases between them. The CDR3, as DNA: TGTGCCAGCAGCTTGGGGCTCGTGGGGCGCTACGAGCAGTACTTC. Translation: CASSLGLVGRYEQYF.

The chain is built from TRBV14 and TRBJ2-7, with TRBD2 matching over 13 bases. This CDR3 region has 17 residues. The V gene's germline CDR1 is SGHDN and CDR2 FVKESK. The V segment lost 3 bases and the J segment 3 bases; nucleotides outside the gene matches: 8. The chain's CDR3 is CASSHMDGLAGDYEQYF. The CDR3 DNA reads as TGTGCCAGCAGCCACATGGACGGACTAGCGGGAGACTACGAGCAGTACTTC.

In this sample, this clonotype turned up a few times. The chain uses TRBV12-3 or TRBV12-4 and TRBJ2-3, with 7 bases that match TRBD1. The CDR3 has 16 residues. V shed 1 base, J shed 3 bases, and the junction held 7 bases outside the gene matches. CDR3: CASSLDPGGMTDTQYF. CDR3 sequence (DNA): TGTGCCAGCAGTTTAGACCCAGGGGGTATGACAGATACGCAGTATTTT.

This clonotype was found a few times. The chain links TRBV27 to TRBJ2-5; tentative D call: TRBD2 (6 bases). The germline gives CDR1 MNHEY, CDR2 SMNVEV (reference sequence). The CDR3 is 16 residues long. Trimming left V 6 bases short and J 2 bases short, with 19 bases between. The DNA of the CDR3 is TGTGCCAGCAGCCTCAGGGCGGGGCGGGGTCAAGAGACCCAGTACTTC. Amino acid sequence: CASSLRAGRGQETQYF.

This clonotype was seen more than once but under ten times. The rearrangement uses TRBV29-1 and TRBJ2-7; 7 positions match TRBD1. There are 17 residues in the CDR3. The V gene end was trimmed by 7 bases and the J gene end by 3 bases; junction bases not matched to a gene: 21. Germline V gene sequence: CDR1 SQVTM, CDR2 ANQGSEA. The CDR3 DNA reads TGCAGCGGTAATGGGACAGCGCCAGGAAAGGGGAGCTACGAGCAGTACGTC. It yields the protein CSGNGTAPGKGSYEQYV.

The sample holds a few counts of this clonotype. The CDR3 DNA is TGCAGTGCTAAAGACAGGTTGATGAACACTGAAGCTTTCTTT. Its protein is CSAKDRLMNTEAFF. J is TRBJ1-1 and V is TRBV20-1; possibly TRBD1 for D (6 bases). The CDR3 runs 14 residues. The germline V gene encodes CDR1 DFQATT and CDR2 SNEGSKA (reference sequence). V was pared by 4 bases and J by 0 bases, with 12 bases between.

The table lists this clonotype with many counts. The CDR3: CASSPRLAGGTYEQYF. The CDR3, as DNA: TGTGCCAGCAGTCCACGACTAGCGGGAGGGACCTACGAGCAGTACTTC. This rearrangement joins TRBV28 to TRBJ2-7, with 14 nucleotides matching TRBD2. The V segment lost 5 bases and the J segment 2 bases; nucleotides outside the gene matches: 5. Germline CDR1 is MDHEN and CDR2 is SYDVKM. The CDR3 spans 16 residues.

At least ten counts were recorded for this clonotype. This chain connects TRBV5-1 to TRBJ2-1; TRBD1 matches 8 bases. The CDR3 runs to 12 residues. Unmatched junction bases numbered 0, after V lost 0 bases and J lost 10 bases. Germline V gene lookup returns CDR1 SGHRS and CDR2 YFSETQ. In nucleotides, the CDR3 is TGCGCCAGCAGCTTGGGGACAGGGGAGCAGTTCTTC. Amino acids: CASSLGTGEQFF.

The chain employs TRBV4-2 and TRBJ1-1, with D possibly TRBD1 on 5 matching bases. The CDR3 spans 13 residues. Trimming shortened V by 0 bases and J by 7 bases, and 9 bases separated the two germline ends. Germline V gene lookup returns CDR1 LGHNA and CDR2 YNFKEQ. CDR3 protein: CASSQEGGFEAFF. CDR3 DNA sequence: TGTGCCAGCAGCCAAGAGGGGGGGTTTGAAGCTTTCTTT.

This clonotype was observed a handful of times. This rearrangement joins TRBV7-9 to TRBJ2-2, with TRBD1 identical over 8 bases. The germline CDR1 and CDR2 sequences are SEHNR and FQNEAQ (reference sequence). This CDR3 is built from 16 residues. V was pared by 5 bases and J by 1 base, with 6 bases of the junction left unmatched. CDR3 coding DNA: TGTGCCAGCAGCGGAACCGGGACAGGGAACACCGGGGAGCTGTTTTTT. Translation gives CASSGTGTGNTGELFF. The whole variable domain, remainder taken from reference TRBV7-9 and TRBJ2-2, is DTGVSQNPRHKITKRGQNVTFRCDPISEHNRLYWYRQTLGQGPEFLTYFQNEAQLEKSRLLSDRFSAERPKGSFSTLEIQRTEQGDSAMYLCASSGTGTGNTGELFFGEGSRLTVL.

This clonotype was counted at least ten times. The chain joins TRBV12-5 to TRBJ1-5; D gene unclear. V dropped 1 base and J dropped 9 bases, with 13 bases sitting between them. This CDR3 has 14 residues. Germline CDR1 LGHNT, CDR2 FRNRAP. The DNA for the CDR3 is TGTGCTAGTGGTTTGGGCGGCGGAGCAGGGCCCCAGCATTTT. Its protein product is CASGLGGGAGPQHF. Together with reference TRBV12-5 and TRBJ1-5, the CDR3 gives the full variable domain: DARVTQTPRHKVTEMGQEVTMRCQPILGHNTVFWYRQTMMQGLELLAYFRNRAPLDDSGMPKDRFSAEMPDATLATLKIQPSEPRDSAVYFCASGLGGGAGPQHFGDGTRLSIL.

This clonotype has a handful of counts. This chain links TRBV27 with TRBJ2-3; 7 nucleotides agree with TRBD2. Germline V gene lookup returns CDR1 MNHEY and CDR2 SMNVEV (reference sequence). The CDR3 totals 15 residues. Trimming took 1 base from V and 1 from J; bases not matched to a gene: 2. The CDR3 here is CASSLYRGGTDTQYF. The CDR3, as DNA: TGTGCCAGCAGTTTATATCGGGGGGGCACAGATACGCAGTATTTT.

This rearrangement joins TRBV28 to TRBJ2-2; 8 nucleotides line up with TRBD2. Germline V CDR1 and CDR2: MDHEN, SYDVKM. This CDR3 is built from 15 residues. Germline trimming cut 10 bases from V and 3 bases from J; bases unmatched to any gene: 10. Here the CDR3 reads CAIPSRGLDTGELFF. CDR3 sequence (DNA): TGTGCCATCCCAAGCAGGGGACTAGACACCGGGGAGCTGTTTTTT.

The CDR3, as DNA: TGTGCCAGCAGTTTTCAGCAGTATCCCTACAATGAGCAGTTCTTC. Translated, it gives CASSFQQYPYNEQFF. The chain uses TRBV27 and TRBJ2-1; D is uncertain. The V gene lost 3 bases and the J gene lost 2 bases, with 11 bases spanning the gap. The CDR3 length is 15 residues. Per the germline V gene, CDR1 is MNHEY and CDR2 is SMNVEV (reference sequence).

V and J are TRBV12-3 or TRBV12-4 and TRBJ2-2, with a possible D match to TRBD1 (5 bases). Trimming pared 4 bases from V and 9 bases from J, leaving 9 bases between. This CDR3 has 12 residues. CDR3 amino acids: CASSYDSRELFF. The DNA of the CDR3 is TGTGCCAGCAGTTATGACAGTAGGGAGCTGTTTTTT.

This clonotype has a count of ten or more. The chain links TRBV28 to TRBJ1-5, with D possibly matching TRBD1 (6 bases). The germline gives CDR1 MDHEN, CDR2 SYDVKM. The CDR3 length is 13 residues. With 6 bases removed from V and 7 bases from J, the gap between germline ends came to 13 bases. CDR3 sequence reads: CASSSRGLQPQHF. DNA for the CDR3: TGTGCCAGCAGCTCCAGGGGCCTCCAGCCCCAGCATTTT.

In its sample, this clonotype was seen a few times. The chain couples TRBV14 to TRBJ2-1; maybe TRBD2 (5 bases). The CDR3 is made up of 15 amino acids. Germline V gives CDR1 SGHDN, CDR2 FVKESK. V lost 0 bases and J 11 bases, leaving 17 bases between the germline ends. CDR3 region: CASSQEGATPNKQFF. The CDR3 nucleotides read TGTGCCAGCAGCCAAGAGGGAGCAACCCCGAACAAGCAGTTCTTC.

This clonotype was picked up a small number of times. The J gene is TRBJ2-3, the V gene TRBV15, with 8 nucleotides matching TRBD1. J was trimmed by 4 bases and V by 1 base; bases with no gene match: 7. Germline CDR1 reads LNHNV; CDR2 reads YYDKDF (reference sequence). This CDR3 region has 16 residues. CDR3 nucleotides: TGTGCCACCAGCAGAGGAGAGGACAGGGTTCCAGATACGCAGTATTTT. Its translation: CATSRGEDRVPDTQYF.